This TCR beta chain was profiled in a study of blood T cell repertoires in COVID-19. Using immunoSEQ multiplex PCR, the repertoire was profiled, and TCRdb retains in-frame clones only, with some absent. The table has about 59,000 clones, 73% seen once. This CDR3 has 17 residues. V lost 10 bases and J lost 1, with 23 bases in between. Sequenced input: peripheral blood. This sequence was found in a woman in her 70s with acute or convalescent COVID-19. V usage is TRBV23-1 and J usage is TRBJ1-5; D is undetermined. TRBV23-1 is an open reading frame whose function is uncertain. CDR3 amino acids: CATSEGMKGDSNQPQHF. The CDR3 nucleotides read TGCGCCACCTCAGAGGGTATGAAGGGCGACAGCAATCAGCCCCAGCATTTT.